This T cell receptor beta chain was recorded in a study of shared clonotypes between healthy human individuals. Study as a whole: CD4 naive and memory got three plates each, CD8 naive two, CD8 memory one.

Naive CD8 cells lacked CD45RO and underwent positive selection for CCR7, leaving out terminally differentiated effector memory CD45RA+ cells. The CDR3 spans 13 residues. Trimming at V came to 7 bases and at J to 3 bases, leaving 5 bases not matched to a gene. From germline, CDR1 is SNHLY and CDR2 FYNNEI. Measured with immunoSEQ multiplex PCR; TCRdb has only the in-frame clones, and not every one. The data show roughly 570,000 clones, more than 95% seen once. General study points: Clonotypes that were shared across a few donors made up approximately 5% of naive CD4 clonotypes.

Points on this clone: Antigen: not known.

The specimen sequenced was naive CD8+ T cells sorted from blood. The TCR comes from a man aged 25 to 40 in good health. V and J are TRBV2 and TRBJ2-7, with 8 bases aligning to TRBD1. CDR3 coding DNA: TGTGCCAGCATCGGACAGGGATTCTACGAGCAGTACTTC. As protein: CASIGQGFYEQYF.